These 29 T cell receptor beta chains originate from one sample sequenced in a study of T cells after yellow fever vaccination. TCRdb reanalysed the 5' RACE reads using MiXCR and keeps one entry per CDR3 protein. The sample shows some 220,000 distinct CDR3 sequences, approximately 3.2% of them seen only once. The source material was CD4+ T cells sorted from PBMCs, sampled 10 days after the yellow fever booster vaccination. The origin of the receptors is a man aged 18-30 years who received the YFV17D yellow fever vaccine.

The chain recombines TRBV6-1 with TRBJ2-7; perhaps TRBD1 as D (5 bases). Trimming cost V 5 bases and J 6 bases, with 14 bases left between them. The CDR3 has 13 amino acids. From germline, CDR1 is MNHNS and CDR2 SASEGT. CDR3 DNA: TGTGCCAGCAGTTTGACAGTCCCAAGCGAGCAGTACGTC. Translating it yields CASSLTVPSEQYV.

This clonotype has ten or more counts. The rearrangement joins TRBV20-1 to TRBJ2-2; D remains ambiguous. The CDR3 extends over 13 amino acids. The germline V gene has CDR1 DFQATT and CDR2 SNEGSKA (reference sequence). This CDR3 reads CSAWGPNTGELFF. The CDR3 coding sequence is TGCAGCGCTTGGGGTCCCAACACCGGGGAGCTGTTTTTT.

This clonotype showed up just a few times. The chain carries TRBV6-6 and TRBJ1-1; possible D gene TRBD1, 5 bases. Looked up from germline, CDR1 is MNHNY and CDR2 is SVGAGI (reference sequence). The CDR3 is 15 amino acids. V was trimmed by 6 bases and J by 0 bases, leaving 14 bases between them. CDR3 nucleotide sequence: TGTGCCAGCAGGGGGGGTCTTCGGATGAACACTGAAGCTTTCTTT. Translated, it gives CASRGGLRMNTEAFF.

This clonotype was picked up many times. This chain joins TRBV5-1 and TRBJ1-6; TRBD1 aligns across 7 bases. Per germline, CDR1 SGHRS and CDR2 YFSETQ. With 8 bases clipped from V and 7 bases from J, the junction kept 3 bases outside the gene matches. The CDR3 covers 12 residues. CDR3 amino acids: CARTQGNSPLHF. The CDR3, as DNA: TGCGCCAGGACACAGGGGAATTCACCCCTCCACTTT.

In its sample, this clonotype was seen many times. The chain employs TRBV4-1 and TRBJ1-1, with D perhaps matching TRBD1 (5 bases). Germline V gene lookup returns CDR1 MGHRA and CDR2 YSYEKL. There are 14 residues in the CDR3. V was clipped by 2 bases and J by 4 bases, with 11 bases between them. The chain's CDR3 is CASSQPTGGTEAFF. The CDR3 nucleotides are TGCGCCAGCAGCCAACCGACGGGGGGCACTGAAGCTTTCTTT.

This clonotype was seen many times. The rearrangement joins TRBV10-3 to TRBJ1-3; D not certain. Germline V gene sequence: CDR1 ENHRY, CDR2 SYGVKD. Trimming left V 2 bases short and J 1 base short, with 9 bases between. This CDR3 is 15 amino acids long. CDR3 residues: CAISEAPFSGNTIYF. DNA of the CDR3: TGTGCCATCAGTGAGGCCCCTTTTTCTGGAAACACCATATATTTT.

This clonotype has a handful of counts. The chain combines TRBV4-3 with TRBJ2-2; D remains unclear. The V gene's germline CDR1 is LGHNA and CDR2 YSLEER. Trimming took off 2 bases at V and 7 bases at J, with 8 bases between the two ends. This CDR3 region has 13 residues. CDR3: CASSQQARGELFF. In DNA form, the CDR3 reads TGCGCCAGCAGCCAACAGGCCCGCGGGGAGCTGTTTTTT.

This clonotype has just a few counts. The CDR3 sequence is CAEGGQRLSTDTQYF. DNA for the CDR3: TGTGCCGAGGGGGGCCAGCGGCTTAGCACAGATACGCAGTATTTT. The chain is built from TRBV7-2 and TRBJ2-3; D tentatively fits TRBD1 or TRBD2 (6 bases each). Germline CDR1 reads SGHTA; CDR2 reads FQGNSA. This CDR3 has 15 residues. The V gene lost 11 bases and the J gene lost 0 bases, with 18 bases spanning the gap.

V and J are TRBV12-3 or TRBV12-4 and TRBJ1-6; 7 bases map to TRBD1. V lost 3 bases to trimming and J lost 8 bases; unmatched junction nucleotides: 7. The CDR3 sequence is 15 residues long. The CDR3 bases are TGTGCCAGCAGTTTGGCGGGACAGAACTATTCACCCCTCCACTTT. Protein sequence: CASSLAGQNYSPLHF.

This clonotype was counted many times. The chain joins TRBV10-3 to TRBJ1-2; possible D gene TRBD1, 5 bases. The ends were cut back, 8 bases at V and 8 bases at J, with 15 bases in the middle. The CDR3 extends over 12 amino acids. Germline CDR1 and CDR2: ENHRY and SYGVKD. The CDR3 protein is CAIRVGGSGYTF. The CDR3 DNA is TGTGCCATCCGCGTTGGGGGAAGCGGCTACACCTTC.

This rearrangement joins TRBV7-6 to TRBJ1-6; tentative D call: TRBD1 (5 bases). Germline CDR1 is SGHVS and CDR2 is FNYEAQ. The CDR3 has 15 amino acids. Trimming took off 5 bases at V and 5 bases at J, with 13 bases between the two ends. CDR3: CASSPRAPDNSPLHF. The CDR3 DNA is TGTGCCAGCAGCCCCAGGGCCCCTGATAATTCACCCCTCCACTTT. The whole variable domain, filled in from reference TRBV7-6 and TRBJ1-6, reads GAGVSQSPRYKVTKRGQDVALRCDPISGHVSLYWYRQALGQGPEFLTYFNYEAQQDKSGLPNDRFSAERPEGSISTLTIQRTEQRDSAMYRCASSPRAPDNSPLHFGNGTRLTVT.

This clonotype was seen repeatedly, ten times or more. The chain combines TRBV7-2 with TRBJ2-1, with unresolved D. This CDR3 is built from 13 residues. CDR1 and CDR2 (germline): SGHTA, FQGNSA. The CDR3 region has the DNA TGTGCAAGCGCCCGTGCGGAGTACAATGAGCAGTTCTTC. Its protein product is CASARAEYNEQFF.

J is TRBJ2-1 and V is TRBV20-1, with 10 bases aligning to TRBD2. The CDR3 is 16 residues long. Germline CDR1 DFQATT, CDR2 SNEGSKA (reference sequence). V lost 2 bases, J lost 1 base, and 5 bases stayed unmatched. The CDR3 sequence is CSARPPGLASYNEQFF. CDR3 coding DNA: TGCAGTGCTAGACCCCCGGGACTAGCGTCCTACAATGAGCAGTTCTTC.

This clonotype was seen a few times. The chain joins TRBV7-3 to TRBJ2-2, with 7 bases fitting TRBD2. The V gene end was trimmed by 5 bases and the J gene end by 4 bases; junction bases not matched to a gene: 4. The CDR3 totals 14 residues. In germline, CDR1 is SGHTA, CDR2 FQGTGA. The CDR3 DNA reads TGTGCCAGCAGCCCCCCGGGGGGCACCGGGGAGCTGTTTTTT. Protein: CASSPPGGTGELFF.

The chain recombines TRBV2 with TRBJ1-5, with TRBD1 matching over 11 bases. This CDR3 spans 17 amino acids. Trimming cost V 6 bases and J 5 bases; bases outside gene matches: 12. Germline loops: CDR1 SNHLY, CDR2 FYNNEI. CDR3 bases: TGTGCCAGCAGCGCAAACCCCGGACAGGGGGCTTATCAGCCCCAGCATTTT. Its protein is CASSANPGQGAYQPQHF.

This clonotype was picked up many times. The CDR3 coding sequence is TGTGCCAGCAGCAACGGCGGGTCGTACGAGCAGTACGTC. It is translated as CASSNGGSYEQYV. The rearrangement links TRBV28 to TRBJ2-7; D is perhaps TRBD2 (5 bases). Trimming took 6 bases from V and 4 from J, leaving 13 bases between them. Germline values: CDR1 MDHEN, CDR2 SYDVKM. The CDR3 has 13 residues.

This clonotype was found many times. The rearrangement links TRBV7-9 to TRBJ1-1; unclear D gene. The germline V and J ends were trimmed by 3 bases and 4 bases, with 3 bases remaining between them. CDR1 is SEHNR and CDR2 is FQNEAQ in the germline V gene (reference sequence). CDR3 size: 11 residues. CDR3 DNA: TGTGCCAGCAGCTTGTCCACTGAAGCTTTCTTT. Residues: CASSLSTEAFF.

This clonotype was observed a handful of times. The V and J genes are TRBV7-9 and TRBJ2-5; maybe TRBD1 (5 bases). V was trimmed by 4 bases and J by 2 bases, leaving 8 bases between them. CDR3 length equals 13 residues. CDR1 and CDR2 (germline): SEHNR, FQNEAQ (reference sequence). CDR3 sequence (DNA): TGTGCCAGCAGCTACAGGAGTCAAGAGACCCAGTACTTC. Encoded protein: CASSYRSQETQYF. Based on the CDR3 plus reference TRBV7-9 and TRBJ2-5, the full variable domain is DTGVSQNPRHKITKRGQNVTFRCDPISEHNRLYWYRQTLGQGPEFLTYFQNEAQLEKSRLLSDRFSAERPKGSFSTLEIQRTEQGDSAMYLCASSYRSQETQYFGPGTRLLVL.

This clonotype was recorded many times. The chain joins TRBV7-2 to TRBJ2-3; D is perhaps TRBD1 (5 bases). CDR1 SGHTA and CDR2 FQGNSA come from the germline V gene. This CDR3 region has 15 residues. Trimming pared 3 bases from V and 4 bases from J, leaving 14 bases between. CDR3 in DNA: TGTGCCAGCAGCTTTTCGGCAGGGTCGTCAGATACGCAGTATTTT. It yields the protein CASSFSAGSSDTQYF.

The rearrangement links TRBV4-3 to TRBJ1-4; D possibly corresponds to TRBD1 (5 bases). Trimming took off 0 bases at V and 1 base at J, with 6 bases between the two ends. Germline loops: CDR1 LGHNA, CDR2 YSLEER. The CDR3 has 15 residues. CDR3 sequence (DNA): TGCGCCAGCAGCCAAGAAACAGGAACTAATGAAAAACTGTTTTTT. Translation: CASSQETGTNEKLFF.

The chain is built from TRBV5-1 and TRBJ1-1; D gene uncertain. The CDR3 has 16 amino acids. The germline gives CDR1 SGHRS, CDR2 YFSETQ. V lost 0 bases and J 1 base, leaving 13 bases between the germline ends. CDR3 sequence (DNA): TGCGCCAGCAGCTTGGCCGGCAGTCGAGAGAACACTGAAGCTTTCTTT. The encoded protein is CASSLAGSRENTEAFF.

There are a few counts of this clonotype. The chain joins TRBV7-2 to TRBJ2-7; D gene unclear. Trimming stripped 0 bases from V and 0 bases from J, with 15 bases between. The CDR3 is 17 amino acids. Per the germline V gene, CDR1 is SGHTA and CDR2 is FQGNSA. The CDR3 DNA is TGTGCCAGCAGCTTAGCGCGGAAAAACCTGCTCTCCTACGAGCAGTACTTC. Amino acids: CASSLARKNLLSYEQYF.

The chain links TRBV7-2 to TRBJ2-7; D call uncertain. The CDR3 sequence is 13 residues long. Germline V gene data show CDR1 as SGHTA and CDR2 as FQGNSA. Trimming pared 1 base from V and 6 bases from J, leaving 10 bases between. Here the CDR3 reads CASSLVGPLEQYF. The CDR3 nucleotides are TGTGCCAGCAGCTTAGTAGGGCCCCTCGAGCAGTACTTC.

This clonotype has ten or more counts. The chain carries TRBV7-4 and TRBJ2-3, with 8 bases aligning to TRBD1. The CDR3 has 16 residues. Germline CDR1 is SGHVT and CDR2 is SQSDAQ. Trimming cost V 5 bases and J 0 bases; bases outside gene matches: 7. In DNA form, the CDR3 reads TGTGCCAGCAGCGTTCCGGGACAGGCAAGCACAGATACGCAGTATTTT. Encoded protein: CASSVPGQASTDTQYF.

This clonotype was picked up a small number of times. The CDR3 DNA reads TGCGCCAGCAGCCACCCCCGGACAGATCCTGGGGCCAACGTCCTGACTTTC. Translated: CASSHPRTDPGANVLTF. The gene calls are TRBV4-3 and TRBJ2-6, with a possible D match to TRBD1 (6 bases). Germline V gene data show CDR1 as LGHNA and CDR2 as YSLEER. V shed 3 bases and J shed 2 bases, with 14 bases lying between them. There are 17 residues in the CDR3.

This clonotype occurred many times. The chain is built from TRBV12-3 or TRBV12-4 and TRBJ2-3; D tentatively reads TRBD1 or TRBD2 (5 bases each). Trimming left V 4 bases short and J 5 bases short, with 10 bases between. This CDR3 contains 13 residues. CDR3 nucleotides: TGTGCCAGCAGTTGGGACCGACGAGATACGCAGTATTTT. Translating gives CASSWDRRDTQYF.

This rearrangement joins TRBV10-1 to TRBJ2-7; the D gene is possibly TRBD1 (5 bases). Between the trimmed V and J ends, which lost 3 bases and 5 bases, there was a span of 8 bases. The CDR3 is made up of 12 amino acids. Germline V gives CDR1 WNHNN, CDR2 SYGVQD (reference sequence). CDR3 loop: CASSEKGDEQYF. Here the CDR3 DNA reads TGCGCCAGCAGTGAAAAAGGGGACGAGCAGTACTTC.

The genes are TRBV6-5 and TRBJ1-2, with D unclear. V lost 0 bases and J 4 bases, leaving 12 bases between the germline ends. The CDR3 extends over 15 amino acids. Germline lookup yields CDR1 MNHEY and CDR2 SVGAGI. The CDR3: CASSYSKPGFYGYTF. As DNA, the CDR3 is TGTGCCAGCAGTTACTCGAAACCTGGGTTCTATGGCTACACCTTC.

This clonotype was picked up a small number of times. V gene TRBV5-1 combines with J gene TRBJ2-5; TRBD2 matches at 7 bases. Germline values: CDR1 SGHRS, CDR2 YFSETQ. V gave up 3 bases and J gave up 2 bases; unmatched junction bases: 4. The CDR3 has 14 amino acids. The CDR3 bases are TGCGCCAGCAGCTGGGGGACTACTCAAGAGACCCAGTACTTC. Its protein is CASSWGTTQETQYF.